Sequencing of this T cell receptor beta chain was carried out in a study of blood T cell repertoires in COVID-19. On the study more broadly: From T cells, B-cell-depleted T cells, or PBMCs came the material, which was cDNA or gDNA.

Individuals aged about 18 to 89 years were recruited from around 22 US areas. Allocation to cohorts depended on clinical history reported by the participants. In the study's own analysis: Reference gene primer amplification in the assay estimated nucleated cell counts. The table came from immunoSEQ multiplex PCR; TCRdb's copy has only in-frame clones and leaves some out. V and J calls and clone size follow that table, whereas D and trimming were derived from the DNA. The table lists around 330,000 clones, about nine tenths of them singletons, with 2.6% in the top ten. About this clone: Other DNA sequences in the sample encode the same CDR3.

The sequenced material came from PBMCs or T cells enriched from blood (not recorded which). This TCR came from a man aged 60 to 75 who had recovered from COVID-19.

CDR3 amino acids: CASSPPGGITEAFF. The CDR3 DNA is TGTGCCAGCTCACCACCGGGGGGGATAACTGAAGCTTTCTTT. The chain recombines TRBV18 with TRBJ1-1; possible D gene TRBD1, 5 bases. V was shortened by 0 bases and J by 5 bases, with 10 bases between the two germline ends. Per the germline V gene, CDR1 is KGHSH and CDR2 is LQKENI. The CDR3 is 14 amino acids.